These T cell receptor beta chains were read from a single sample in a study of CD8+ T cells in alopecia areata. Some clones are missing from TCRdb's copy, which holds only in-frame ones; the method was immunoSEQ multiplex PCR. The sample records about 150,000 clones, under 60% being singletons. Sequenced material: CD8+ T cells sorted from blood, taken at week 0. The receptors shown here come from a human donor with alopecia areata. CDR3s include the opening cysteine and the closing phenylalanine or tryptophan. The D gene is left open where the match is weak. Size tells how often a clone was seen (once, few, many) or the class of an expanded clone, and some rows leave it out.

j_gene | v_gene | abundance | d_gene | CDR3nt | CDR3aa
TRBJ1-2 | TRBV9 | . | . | TGTGCCAGCAACGACCAGGGACCGGACTACACCTTC | CASNDQGPDYTF
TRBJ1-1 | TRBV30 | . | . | TGTGCCTGGAGTGGGTCCGGGGGCACTGAAGCTTTCTTT | CAWSGSGGTEAFF
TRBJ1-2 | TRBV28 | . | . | TGTGCCAGCAGTGGCTCGCGGGACGGCTACACCTTC | CASSGSRDGYTF
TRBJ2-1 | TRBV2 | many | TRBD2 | TGTGCCAGCAGCCTCAGCGGGGGGAATGAGCAGTTCTTC | CASSLSGGNEQFF
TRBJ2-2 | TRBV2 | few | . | TGTGCCAGCGATCCAGGGGGACTCTCCGGGGAGCTGTTTTTT | CASDPGGLSGELFF
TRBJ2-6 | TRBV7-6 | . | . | TGTGCCAGCAGCTTAAGACGGGGGGCCAACGTCCTGACTTTC | CASSLRRGANVLTF
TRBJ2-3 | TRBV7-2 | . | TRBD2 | TGTGCCAGCAGCTTAGTTCTCGGGAGGGCTACAGATACGCAGTATTTT | CASSLVLGRATDTQYF
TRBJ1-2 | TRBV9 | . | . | TGTGCCAGCAGCGCGGGGGGCGGTGGCTACACCTTC | CASSAGGGGYTF
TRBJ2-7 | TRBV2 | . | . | TGTGCCAGCAGTGGACAACTACAGGGATTAAGCTCCTACGAGCAGTACTTC | CASSGQLQGLSSYEQYF
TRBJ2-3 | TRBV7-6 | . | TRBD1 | TGTGCCAGCAGCCTAAAGACAGGGGGACTCACAGATACGCAGTATTTT | CASSLKTGGLTDTQYF
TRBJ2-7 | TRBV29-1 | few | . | TGCAGCGTTGAAGATGGGGCAGGAGCCTACGAGCAGTACTTC | CSVEDGAGAYEQYF
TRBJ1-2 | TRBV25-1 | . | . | TGTGCCAGCAGTGAAGACAATAACTATGGCTACACCTTC | CASSEDNNYGYTF
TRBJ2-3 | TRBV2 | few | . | TGTGCCAGCAGCCCTGAGGGGAACCCCGATACGCAGTATTTT | CASSPEGNPDTQYF
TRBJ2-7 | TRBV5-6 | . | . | TGTGCCAGCAGCTTCCCCCTAGCATCCGACGAGCAGTACTTC | CASSFPLASDEQYF
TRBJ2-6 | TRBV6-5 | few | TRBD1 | TGTGCCAGCAGTAAGACAGGGGGGGCCAACGTCCTGACTTTC | CASSKTGGANVLTF
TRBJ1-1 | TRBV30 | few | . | TGTGCCTGGATGGACGGGAGCACTGAAGCTTTCTTT | CAWMDGSTEAFF
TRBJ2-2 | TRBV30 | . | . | TGTGCCTTCCTCGGGGGCGACACCGGGGAGCTGTTTTTT | CAFLGGDTGELFF
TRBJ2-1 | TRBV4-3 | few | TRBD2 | TGCGCCAGCGCCCCGAGCACTAGCGGGCTCCCGTTCTTC | CASAPSTSGLPFF
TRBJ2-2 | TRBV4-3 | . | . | TGCGCCAGCAGCCAAGATCGCGAGACCGGGGAGCTGTTTTTT | CASSQDRETGELFF
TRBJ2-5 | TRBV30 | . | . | TGTGCCTGGACCTATCCGGGACGTGGGTTGGAGACCCAGTACTTC | CAWTYPGRGLETQYF
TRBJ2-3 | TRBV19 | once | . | TGTGCCAGTAGCCAGAGGGGGACAGATACGCAGTATTTT | CASSQRGTDTQYF
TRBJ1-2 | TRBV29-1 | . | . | TGCAGCGTTGGATCGGGGGACTCTAACTATGGCTACACCTTC | CSVGSGDSNYGYTF
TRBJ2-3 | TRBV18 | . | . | TGTGCCAGCTCACCAGTCGCTACAGATACGCAGTATTTT | CASSPVATDTQYF
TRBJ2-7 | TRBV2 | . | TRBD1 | TGTGCCAGCAGTTCCGGGACAGGGTCGTCTTTCGGTGAGCAGTACTTC | CASSSGTGSSFGEQYF
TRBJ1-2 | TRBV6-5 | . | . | TGTGCCAGCAGTTACTCACCAGGAGGGGACTATGGCTACACCTTC | CASSYSPGGDYGYTF
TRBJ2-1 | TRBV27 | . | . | TGTGCCAGCAGCCCTTCCGTAGGGGGAGCCTACAATGAGCAGTTCTTC | CASSPSVGGAYNEQFF
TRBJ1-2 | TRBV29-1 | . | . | TGCAGCGGGGGGGAGGCAGGGAGAGACTATGGCTACACCTTC | CSGGEAGRDYGYTF
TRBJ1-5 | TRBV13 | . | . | TGTGCCAGCAGCCCAGGGACGGGGCAGCCCCAGCATTTT | CASSPGTGQPQHF
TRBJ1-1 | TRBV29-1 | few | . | TGCAGCGTTGATTCGGACACTATGAACACTGAAGCTTTCTTT | CSVDSDTMNTEAFF
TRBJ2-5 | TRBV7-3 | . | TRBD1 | TGTGCCAGCAGCTCCGGGACAGGGTCTCAAGAGACCCAGTACTTC | CASSSGTGSQETQYF
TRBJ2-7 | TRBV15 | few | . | TGTGCCACCAGCAGAGCCACAGGGCCCCTCGATAGCTCCTACGAGCAGTACTTC | CATSRATGPLDSSYEQYF
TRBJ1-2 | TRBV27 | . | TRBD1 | TGTGCCAGCAGTTCCCAGGACAGGGTCAGGGATGGCTACACCTTC | CASSSQDRVRDGYTF
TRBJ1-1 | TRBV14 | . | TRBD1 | TGTGCCAGCAGCCAAGGGGGGACAGGAGCTTTCTTT | CASSQGGTGAFF
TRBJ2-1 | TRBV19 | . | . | TGTGCCAGTAGTATTAAAGGCCCCCATAATGAGCAGTTCTTC | CASSIKGPHNEQFF
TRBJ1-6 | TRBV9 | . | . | TGTGCCAGCAGGGGGGTTAGTAATTCACCCCTCCACTTT | CASRGVSNSPLHF
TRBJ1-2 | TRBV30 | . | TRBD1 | TGTGCCTGGGGACAGGGGCAAGGCTACACCTTC | CAWGQGQGYTF
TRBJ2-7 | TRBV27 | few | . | TGTGCCAGCAGTATTCGAGGGGTGGGCACCTACGAGCAGTACTTC | CASSIRGVGTYEQYF
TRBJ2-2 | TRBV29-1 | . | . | TGCAGCGTTGAAAAGGACCTTGGAGAGCTGTTTTTT | CSVEKDLGELFF
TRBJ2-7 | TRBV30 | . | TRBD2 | TGTGCCTGGAACCGGGGACTAGCCTCCGAGCAGTACTTC | CAWNRGLASEQYF
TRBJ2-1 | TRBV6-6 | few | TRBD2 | TGTGCCAGCAGTTACAGGTCTAGCGGGGGGAATGAGCAGTTCTTC | CASSYRSSGGNEQFF
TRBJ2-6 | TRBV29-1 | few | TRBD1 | TGCAGCGTTCTCGCTTCCCCCGACAGGGATCGTGGAGGGGCCAACGTCCTGACTTTC | CSVLASPDRDRGGANVLTF
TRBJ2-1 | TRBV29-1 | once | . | TGCAGCGTTGGAGGGGGGGACAACAATGAGCAGTTCTTC | CSVGGGDNNEQFF
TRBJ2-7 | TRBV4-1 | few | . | TGCGCCAGCAGCCAAGATTCCTTCCGGGCGGACGAGCAGTACTTC | CASSQDSFRADEQYF
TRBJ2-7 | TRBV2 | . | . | TGTGCCAGCAGTGAAAAAGGGGATGGATTCTACGAGCAGTACTTC | CASSEKGDGFYEQYF
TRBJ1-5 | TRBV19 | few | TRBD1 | TGTGCCAGTAGTCCCCGGGACAGGCCCCAGCATTTT | CASSPRDRPQHF
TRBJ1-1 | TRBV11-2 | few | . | TGTGCCAGCACCCCCCGGGCACCTGAAGCTTTCTTT | CASTPRAPEAFF
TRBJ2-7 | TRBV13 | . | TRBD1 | TGTGCCAGCTCGACAGGGCCCAACTACGAGCAGTACTTC | CASSTGPNYEQYF
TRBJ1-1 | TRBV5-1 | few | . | TGCGCCAGCAGCTTTGGTCCTCGGACCCAGGAACTTCCGTTCATGAACACTGAAGCTTTCTTT | CASSFGPRTQELPFMNTEAFF
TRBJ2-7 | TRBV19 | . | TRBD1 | TGTGCCAGTACCGCCGGACAGGGGCCCTACGAGCAGTACTTC | CASTAGQGPYEQYF
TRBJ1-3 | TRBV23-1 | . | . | TGCGCCAGCAGTCTTGACTTTCATGATCCCTCTGGAAACACCATATATTTT | CASSLDFHDPSGNTIYF
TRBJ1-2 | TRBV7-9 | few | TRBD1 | TGTGCCAGCAGTTCGGACAGGGTCGTCTATGGCTACACCTTC | CASSSDRVVYGYTF